The sequence of this TCR beta chain was determined in a study of spatial heterogeneity in lung cancer. Single TCR cDNA molecules each had their own unique molecular identifier. TCRdb ran MiXCR on the 5' RACE reads and lists one entry per CDR3 protein. The repertoire holds 20,000 to 30,000 distinct CDR3 sequences, with roughly a tenth as singletons. The time point denotes: blood at routine non-recurrence follow-up after resection. Germline CDR1 and CDR2: SQVTM and ANQGSEA. The CDR3 has 15 residues. V lost 3 bases, J lost 4 bases, and 10 bases stayed unmatched. Material: PBMCs, obtained at follow-up. The chain is built from TRBV29-1 and TRBJ1-1, with 8 bases lining up with TRBD1. The origin of this receptor is a male donor with early-stage non-small cell lung cancer. CDR3 DNA: TGCAGCGTTGAGAAGACAGGGGCGGGTGGCACTGAAGCTTTCTTT. As protein: CSVEKTGAGGTEAFF.